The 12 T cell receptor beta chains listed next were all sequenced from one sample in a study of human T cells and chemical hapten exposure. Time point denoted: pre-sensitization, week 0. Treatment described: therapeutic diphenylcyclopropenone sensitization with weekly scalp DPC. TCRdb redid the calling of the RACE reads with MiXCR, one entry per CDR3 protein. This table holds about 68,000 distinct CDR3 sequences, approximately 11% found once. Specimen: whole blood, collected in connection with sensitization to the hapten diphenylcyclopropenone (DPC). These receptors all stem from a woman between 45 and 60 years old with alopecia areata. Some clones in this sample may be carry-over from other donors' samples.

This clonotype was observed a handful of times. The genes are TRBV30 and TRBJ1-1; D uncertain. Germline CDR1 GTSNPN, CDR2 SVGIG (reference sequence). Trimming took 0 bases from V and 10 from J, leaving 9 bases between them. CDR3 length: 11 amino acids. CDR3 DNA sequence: TGTGCCTGGAGTGTAATATATGGAGCTTTCTTT. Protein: CAWSVIYGAFF.

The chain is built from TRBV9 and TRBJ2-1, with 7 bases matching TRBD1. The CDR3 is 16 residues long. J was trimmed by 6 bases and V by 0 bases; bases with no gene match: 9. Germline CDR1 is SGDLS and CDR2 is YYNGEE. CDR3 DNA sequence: TGTGCCAGCAGCGTAGGCTATAGACAGGGCAGCAATGAGCAGTTCTTC. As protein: CASSVGYRQGSNEQFF.

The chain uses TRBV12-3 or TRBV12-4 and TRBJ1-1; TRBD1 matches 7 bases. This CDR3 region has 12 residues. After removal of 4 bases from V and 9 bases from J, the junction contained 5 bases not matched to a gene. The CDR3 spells CASSSRQGQAFF. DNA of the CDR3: TGTGCCAGCAGTTCACGACAGGGCCAAGCTTTCTTT.

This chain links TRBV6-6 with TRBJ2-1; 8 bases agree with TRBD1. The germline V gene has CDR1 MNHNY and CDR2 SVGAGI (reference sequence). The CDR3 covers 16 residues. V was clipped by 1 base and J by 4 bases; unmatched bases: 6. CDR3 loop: CASSYYPGQGYNEQFF. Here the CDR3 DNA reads TGTGCCAGCAGTTACTACCCTGGACAGGGTTACAATGAGCAGTTCTTC.

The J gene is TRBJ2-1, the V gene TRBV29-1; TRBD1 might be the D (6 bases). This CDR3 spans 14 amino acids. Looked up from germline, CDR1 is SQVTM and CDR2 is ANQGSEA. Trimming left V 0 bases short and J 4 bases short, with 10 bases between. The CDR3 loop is CSVEDRGQYNEQFF. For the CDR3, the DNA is TGCAGCGTTGAAGACAGGGGTCAGTACAATGAGCAGTTCTTC.

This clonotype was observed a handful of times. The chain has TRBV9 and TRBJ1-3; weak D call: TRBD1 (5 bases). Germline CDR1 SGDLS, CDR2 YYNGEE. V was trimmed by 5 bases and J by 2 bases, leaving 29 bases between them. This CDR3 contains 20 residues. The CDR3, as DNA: TGTGCCAGCAGGGTGGGCCCGCAGGGACCTCTTGCCTTTCCTGGAAACACCATATATTTT. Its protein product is CASRVGPQGPLAFPGNTIYF.

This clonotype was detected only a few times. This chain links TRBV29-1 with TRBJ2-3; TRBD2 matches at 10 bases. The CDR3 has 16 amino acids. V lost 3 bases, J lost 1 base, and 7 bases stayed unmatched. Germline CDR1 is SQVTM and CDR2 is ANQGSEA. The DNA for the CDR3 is TGCAGCGTTGATAGGACTAGCGGAGGTGGCACAGATACGCAGTATTTT. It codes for CSVDRTSGGGTDTQYF.

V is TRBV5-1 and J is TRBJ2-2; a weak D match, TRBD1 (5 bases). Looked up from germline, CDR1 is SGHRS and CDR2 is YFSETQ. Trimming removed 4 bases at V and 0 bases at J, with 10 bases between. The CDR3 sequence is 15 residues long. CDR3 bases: TGCGCCAGCAGCCCCCTCAGGGCGAACACCGGGGAGCTGTTTTTT. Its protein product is CASSPLRANTGELFF.

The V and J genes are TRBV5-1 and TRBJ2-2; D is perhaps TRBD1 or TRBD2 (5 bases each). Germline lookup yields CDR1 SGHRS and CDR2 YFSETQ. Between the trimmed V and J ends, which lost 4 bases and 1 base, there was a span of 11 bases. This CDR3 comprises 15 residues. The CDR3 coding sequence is TGCGCCAGCAGCCCCGGGACGCGGAACACCGGGGAGCTGTTTTTT. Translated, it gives CASSPGTRNTGELFF.

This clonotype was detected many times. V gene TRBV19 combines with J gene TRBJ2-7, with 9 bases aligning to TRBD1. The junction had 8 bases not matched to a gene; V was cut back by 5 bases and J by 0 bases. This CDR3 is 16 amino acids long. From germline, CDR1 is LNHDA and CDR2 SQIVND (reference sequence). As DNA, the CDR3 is TGTGCCAGTAGTCCACCCGGGACAGGGAACTCCTACGAGCAGTACTTC. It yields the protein CASSPPGTGNSYEQYF. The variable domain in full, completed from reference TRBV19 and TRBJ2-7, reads DGGITQSPKYLFRKEGQNVTLSCEQNLNHDAMYWYRQDPGQGLRLIYYSQIVNDFQKGDIAEGYSVSREKKESFPLTVTSAQKNPTAFYLCASSPPGTGNSYEQYFGPGTRLTVT.

DNA for the CDR3: TGTGCCAGCAGCTTAGCTGGGACAGGGAACGAGCAGTACTTC. It specifies CASSLAGTGNEQYF. The chain joins TRBV11-2 to TRBJ2-7; 9 bases fit TRBD1. The V gene's germline CDR1 is SGHAT and CDR2 FQNNGV. V gave up 1 base and J gave up 5 bases; unmatched junction bases: 3. The CDR3 has 14 amino acids.

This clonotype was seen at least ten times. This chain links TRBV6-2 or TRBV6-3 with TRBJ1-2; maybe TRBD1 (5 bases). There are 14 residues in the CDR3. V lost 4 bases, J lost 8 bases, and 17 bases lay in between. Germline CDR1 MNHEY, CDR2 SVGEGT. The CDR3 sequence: CASSSQPAGQGYTF. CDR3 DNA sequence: TGTGCCAGCAGTTCCCAGCCGGCAGGGCAAGGCTACACCTTC.